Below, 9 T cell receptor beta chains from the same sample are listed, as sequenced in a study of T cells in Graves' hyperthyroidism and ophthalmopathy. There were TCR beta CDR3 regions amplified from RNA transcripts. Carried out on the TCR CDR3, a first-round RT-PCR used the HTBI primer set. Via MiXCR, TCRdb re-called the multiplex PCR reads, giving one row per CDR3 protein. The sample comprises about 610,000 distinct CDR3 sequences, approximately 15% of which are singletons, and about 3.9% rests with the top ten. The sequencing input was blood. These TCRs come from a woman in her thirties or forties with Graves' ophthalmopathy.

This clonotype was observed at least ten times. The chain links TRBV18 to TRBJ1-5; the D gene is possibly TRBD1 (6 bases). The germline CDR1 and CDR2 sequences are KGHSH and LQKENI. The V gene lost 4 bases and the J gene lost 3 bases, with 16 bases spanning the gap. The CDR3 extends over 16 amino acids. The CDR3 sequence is CASSRASDRSNQPQHF. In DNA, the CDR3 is TGTGCCAGCTCACGCGCCTCCGACAGGTCCAATCAGCCCCAGCATTTT.

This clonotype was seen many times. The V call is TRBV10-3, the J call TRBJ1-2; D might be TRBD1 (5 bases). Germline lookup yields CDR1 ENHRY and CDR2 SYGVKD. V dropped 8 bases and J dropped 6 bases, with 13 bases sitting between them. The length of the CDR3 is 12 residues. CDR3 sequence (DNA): TGTGCCATCTCGGGCAGGGACGATGGCTACACCTTC. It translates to CAISGRDDGYTF.

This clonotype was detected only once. CDR3 bases: TGCGCCAGCAGCTTGCTAGCGGGAAACGAGCAGTACTTC. Protein: CASSLLAGNEQYF. The chain employs TRBV5-1 and TRBJ2-7; TRBD2 matches at 9 bases. This CDR3 region has 13 residues. CDR1 is SGHRS, CDR2 YFSETQ, per germline. The junction had 1 base not matched to a gene; V was cut back by 1 base and J by 5 bases.

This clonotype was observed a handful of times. This CDR3 reads CASSHDRFGYEQYF. The CDR3 nucleotides are TGCGCCAGCAGCCACGACAGGTTCGGCTACGAGCAGTACTTC. The chain links TRBV4-1 to TRBJ2-7, with a weak D call TRBD1 (6 bases). The CDR3 has 14 amino acids. The V gene lost 3 bases and the J gene lost 3 bases, with 12 bases spanning the gap. Germline V gene lookup returns CDR1 MGHRA and CDR2 YSYEKL.

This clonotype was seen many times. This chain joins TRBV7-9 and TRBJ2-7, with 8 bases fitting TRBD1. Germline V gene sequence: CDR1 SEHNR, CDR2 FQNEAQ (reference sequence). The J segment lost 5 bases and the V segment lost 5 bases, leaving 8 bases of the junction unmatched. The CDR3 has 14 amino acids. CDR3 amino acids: CASSLTRGRNEQYF. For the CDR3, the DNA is TGTGCCAGCAGCCTTACCAGGGGGCGTAACGAGCAGTACTTC.

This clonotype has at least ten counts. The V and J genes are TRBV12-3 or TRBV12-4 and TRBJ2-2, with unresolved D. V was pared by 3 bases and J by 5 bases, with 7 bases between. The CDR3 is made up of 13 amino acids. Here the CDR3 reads CASSFKETGELFF. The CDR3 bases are TGTGCCAGCAGTTTTAAGGAGACCGGGGAGCTGTTTTTT.

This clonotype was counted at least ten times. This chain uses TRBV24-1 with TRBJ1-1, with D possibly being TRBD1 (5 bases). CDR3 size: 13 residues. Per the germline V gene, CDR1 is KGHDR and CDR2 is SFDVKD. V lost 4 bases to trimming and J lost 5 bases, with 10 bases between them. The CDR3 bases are TGTGCCACCAGTGACCCCAGGGAGACTGAAGCTTTCTTT. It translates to CATSDPRETEAFF.

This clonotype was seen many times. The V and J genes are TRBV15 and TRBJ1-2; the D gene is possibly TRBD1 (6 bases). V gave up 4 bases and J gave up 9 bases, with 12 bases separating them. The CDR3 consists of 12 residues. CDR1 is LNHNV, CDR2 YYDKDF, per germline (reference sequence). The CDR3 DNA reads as TGTGCCACCAGCAAGGGGGGAATAAGCTACACCTTC. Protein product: CATSKGGISYTF.

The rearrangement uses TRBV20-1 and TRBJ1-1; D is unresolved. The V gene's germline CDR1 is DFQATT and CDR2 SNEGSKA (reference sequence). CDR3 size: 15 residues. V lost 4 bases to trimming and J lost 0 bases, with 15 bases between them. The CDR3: CSATPGSIMNTEAFF. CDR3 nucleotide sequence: TGCAGTGCTACACCTGGCAGCATTATGAACACTGAAGCTTTCTTT.